Listed here are 13 T cell receptor beta chains from one sample, sequenced in a study of blood T cells in healthy people across ages. Through a sample-barcoded 5' primer and a J-beta primer mix, a second PCR was run for roughly 7 to 11 cycles. Each CDR3 protein gets one entry after TCRdb re-called the 5' RACE reads with MiXCR. In the table there are 590,000 or so distinct CDR3 sequences, approximately 30% of which are singletons. The sequencing sample was made of blood. Receptors originate from a woman aged 80 or over in good health.

As regards this clonotype: With a much larger clone just one base away, this may be a read error. The V call is TRBV20-1, the J call TRBJ2-5; 8 bases agree with TRBD2. The CDR3 runs to 15 residues. Unmatched junction bases numbered 19, after V lost 5 bases and J lost 11 bases. Germline CDR1 reads DFQATT; CDR2 reads SNEGSKA (reference sequence). CDR3 DNA sequence: TGCAGTGCTTCGAGGACTAGCTGGTATGACAATGAGCAGTACTTC. Amino acid sequence: CSASRTSWYDNEQYF.

The chain joins TRBV4-2 to TRBJ1-5; 8 bases align to TRBD1. This CDR3 is built from 16 residues. Unmatched junction bases numbered 11, after V lost 4 bases and J lost 6 bases. Germline lookup yields CDR1 LGHNA and CDR2 YNFKEQ. The CDR3 nucleotides are TGTGCCAGCAGCCTCGTCTCGACAGGGGTAGGTCAGCCCCAGCATTTT. This sequence encodes CASSLVSTGVGQPQHF.

V is TRBV6-6 and J is TRBJ1-5; D is ambiguous. Trimming shortened V by 0 bases and J by 5 bases, and 2 bases separated the two germline ends. Looked up from germline, CDR1 is MNHNY and CDR2 is SVGAGI (reference sequence). The CDR3 is made up of 12 amino acids. The chain's CDR3 is CASSYSDQPQHF. Written as DNA, the CDR3 is TGTGCCAGCAGTTACTCGGATCAGCCCCAGCATTTT.

The sample holds many counts of this clonotype. The chain uses TRBV30 and TRBJ2-3, with 7 bases identical to TRBD1. Germline V gene lookup returns CDR1 GTSNPN and CDR2 SVGIG (reference sequence). The CDR3 sequence is 13 residues long. The V and J ends lost 8 bases and 0 bases, in that order; junction bases with no gene match: 5. The CDR3 nucleotides are TGTGCCGGAACAGGGGTTAGCACAGATACGCAGTATTTT. Protein sequence: CAGTGVSTDTQYF.

Comment on this clonotype: Compared with germline, one end of the junction differs, possibly owing to a read error. The V and J genes are TRBV4-3 and TRBJ1-1; maybe TRBD1 (5 bases). This CDR3 has 14 amino acids. Germline V gene lookup returns CDR1 LGHNA and CDR2 YSLEER. This chain's CDR3 is CPSSQEGGTNEAFF. The CDR3, as DNA: TGCCCCAGCAGCCAAGAGGGAGGGACGAACGAAGCTTTCTTT.

The genes are TRBV20-1 and TRBJ1-2; 7 positions match TRBD1. The CDR3 is 15 amino acids. The junction had 7 bases not matched to a gene; V was cut back by 1 base and J by 2 bases. Germline V gives CDR1 DFQATT, CDR2 SNEGSKA (reference sequence). CDR3 DNA: TGCAGTGCTAGAGCAGCGACAGGGACCAACTATGGCTACACCTTC. This translates into CSARAATGTNYGYTF.

As for this clonotype: Relative to the germline gene, one junction end is altered; a read error may explain this. This chain connects TRBV3-1 to TRBJ1-2; D uncertain. The CDR3 is 16 amino acids. Germline-derived CDR1 and CDR2 are LGHDT and YNNKEL (reference sequence). The CDR3 nucleotides read TGTGCCAGCAACCAAGACGACGACGGACGAGACTATGGCTACACCTTC. Encoded protein: CASNQDDDGRDYGYTF.

This clonotype occurred many times. A much larger clone sits a single nucleotide away, making a read error possible. This chain links TRBV7-3 with TRBJ2-7, with D hard to call. This CDR3 region has 12 residues. CDR1 SGHTA and CDR2 FQGTGA come from the germline V gene. The V end lost 1 base, the J end lost 7 bases, and 8 bases lay between the germline ends. CDR3: CASSLKGHEQYF. DNA of the CDR3: TGTGCCAGCAGCTTAAAGGGCCATGAGCAGTACTTC.

This clonotype was seen only a few times. The chain has TRBV30 and TRBJ2-7; D is possibly TRBD2 (6 bases). V gave up 1 base and J gave up 7 bases, with 14 bases separating them. The CDR3 has 13 amino acids. In germline, CDR1 is GTSNPN, CDR2 SVGIG (reference sequence). This chain's CDR3 is CAWSGRGMGEQYF. CDR3 nucleotide sequence: TGTGCCTGGAGTGGACGGGGGATGGGGGAGCAGTACTTC.

To note about this clonotype: A read error may be the cause here, since a much bigger clone is one base away. The genes are TRBV6-5 and TRBJ2-6; a weak D match, TRBD1 (5 bases). Germline CDR1 reads MNHEY; CDR2 reads SVGAGI. This CDR3 spans 16 amino acids. CDR3: CASSYRQSSGANVRTF. For the CDR3, the DNA is TGTGCCAGCAGCTATCGACAGAGCTCTGGGGCCAACGTCCGGACTTTC.

Remarks on this clonotype: This may stem from a read error, because a much larger clone lies one nucleotide away. The chain joins TRBV5-1 to TRBJ2-1; TRBD1 is a possible D gene (5 bases). Matching the DNA end better, TRBJ2-7 makes the J call doubtful. CDR3 length equals 16 residues. Germline assignment: CDR1 SGHRS and CDR2 YFSETQ. The CDR3 nucleotides are TGCGCCAGCAGCTTGGCCAGGGTAGGCTCCTACAATAAGCAGTACTTC. Protein sequence: CASSLARVGSYNKQYF.

The chain links TRBV7-2 to TRBJ1-2; D is unresolved. CDR1 and CDR2 from the germline V gene are SGHTA and FQGNSA. CDR3 length: 14 amino acids. Trimming took 11 bases from V and 2 from J, leaving 18 bases between them. The CDR3 is CAWSLSSRNYGYTF. DNA of the CDR3: TGTGCCTGGAGTCTCTCATCGAGGAACTATGGCTACACCTTC.

The genes are TRBV20-1 and TRBJ2-3; D is possibly TRBD1 (6 bases). V lost 3 bases and J 5 bases, leaving 15 bases between the germline ends. Germline V CDR1 and CDR2: DFQATT, SNEGSKA (reference sequence). The CDR3 runs to 14 residues. In nucleotides, the CDR3 is TGCAGTGCTAGGGGGCAGGGGAACGAAGATACGCAGTATTTT. Amino acid sequence: CSARGQGNEDTQYF.